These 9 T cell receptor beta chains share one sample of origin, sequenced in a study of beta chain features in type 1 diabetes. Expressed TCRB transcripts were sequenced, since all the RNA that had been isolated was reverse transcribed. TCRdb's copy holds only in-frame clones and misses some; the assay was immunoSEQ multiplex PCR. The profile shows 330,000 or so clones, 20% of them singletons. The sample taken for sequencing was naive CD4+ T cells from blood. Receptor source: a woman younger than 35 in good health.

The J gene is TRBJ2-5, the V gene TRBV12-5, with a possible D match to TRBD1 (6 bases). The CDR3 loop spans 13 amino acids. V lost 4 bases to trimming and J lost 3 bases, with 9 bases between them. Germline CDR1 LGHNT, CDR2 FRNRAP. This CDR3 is CASGWTVKETQYF. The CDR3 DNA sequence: TGTGCTAGTGGTTGGACAGTTAAAGAGACCCAGTACTTC.

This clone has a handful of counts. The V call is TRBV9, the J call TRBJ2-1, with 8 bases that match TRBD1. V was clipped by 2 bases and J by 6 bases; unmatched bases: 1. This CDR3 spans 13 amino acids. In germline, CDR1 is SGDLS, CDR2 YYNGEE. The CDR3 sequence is CASSVTGGNEQFF. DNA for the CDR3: TGTGCCAGCAGCGTTACAGGGGGCAATGAGCAGTTCTTC.

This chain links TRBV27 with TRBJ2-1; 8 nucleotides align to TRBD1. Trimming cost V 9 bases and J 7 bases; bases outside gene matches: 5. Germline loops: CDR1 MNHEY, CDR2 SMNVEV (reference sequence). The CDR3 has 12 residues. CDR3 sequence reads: CASRTGKNEQFF. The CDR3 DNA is TGTGCCAGTCGGACAGGGAAAAATGAGCAGTTCTTC.

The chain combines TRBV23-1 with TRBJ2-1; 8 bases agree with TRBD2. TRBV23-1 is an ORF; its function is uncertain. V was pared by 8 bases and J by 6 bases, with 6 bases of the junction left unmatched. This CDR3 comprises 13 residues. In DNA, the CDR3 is TGCGCCAGCTATCTAGCGGGCTTCAATGAGCAGTTCTTC. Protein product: CASYLAGFNEQFF.

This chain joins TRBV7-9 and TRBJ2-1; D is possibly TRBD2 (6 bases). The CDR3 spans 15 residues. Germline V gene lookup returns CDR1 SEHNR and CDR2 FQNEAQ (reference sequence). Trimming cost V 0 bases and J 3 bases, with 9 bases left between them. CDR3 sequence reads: CASSLASGNYNEQFF. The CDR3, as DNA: TGTGCCAGCAGCTTAGCTAGCGGAAACTACAATGAGCAGTTCTTC.

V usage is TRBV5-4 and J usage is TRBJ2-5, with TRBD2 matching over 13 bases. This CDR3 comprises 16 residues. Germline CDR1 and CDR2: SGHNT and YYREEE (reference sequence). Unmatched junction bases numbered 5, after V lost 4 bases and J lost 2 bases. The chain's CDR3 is CASSRGLAGLQETQYF. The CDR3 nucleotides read TGTGCCAGCAGCCGGGGACTAGCGGGGCTACAAGAGACCCAGTACTTC.

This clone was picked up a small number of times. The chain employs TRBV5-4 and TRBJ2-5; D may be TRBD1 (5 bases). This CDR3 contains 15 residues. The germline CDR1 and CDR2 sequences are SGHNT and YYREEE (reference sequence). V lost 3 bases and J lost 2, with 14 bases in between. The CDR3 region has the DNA TGTGCCAGCAGCTCCCCCACTAAGGGGCAAGAGACCCAGTACTTC. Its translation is CASSSPTKGQETQYF.

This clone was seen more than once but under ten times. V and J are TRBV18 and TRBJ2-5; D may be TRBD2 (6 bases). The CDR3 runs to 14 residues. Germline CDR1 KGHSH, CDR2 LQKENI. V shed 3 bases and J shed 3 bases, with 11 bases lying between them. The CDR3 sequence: CASSPSVAEETQYF. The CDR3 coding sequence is TGTGCCAGCTCACCTTCGGTAGCGGAAGAGACCCAGTACTTC.

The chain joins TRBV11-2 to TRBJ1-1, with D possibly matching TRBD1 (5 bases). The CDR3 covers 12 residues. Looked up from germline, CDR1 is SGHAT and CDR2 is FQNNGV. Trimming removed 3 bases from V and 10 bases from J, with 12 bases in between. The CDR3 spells CASSLGGWRAFF. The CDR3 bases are TGTGCCAGCAGCTTGGGGGGGTGGCGAGCTTTCTTT.